Listed here are 17 T cell receptor beta chains from one sample, sequenced in a study of human T cells and chemical hapten exposure. TCRdb used MiXCR to reprocess the RACE reads, holding one entry per CDR3 protein. Of under 200,000 distinct CDR3 sequences listed, roughly 15% are singletons. Indicated time point: patch test 1, 2 weeks after DPC sensitization. Treatment described: therapeutic diphenylcyclopropenone sensitization with weekly scalp DPC. This specimen consisted of whole blood, obtained in connection with sensitization to the hapten diphenylcyclopropenone (DPC). These receptors were taken from a woman aged 25 to 45 with alopecia areata. Some clones in this sample may be carry-over from other donors' samples.

The chain joins TRBV7-9 to TRBJ2-3; TRBD1 matches 9 bases. This CDR3 is 17 amino acids long. The germline V gene encodes CDR1 SEHNR and CDR2 FQNEAQ (reference sequence). V gave up 0 bases and J gave up 1 base; unmatched junction bases: 5. CDR3 region: CASSLAGTGRGTDTQYF. The CDR3 DNA reads as TGTGCCAGCAGCTTAGCCGGGACAGGGAGGGGCACAGATACGCAGTATTTT.

This clonotype was observed at least ten times. This chain links TRBV3-1 with TRBJ2-4, with a weak D call TRBD2 (6 bases). The CDR3 extends over 16 amino acids. Looked up from germline, CDR1 is LGHDT and CDR2 is YNNKEL (reference sequence). Deletions cut 0 bases from V and 0 bases from J, with 9 bases between. The CDR3: CASSQEEGLAKNIQYF. The CDR3 DNA sequence: TGTGCCAGCAGCCAAGAGGAGGGTCTAGCCAAAAACATTCAGTACTTC.

Ten or more counts support this clonotype. The chain uses TRBV11-2 and TRBJ1-2, with D perhaps matching TRBD1 (6 bases). This CDR3 has 14 amino acids. Trimming cost V 6 bases and J 4 bases, with 15 bases left between them. Germline CDR1 SGHAT, CDR2 FQNNGV. CDR3 bases: TGTGCCAGCAGGGGGGCCGCCTCAGGCTATGGCTACACCTTC. Protein: CASRGAASGYGYTF.

This clonotype has just a few counts. The chain couples TRBV6-1 to TRBJ1-5; a weak D match, TRBD1 (5 bases). CDR1 and CDR2 (germline): MNHNS, SASEGT. V shed 7 bases and J shed 7 bases, with 17 bases lying between them. This CDR3 has 14 residues. The CDR3 spells CASTGPGTSQPQHF. CDR3 sequence (DNA): TGTGCCAGCACCGGACCGGGGACCTCGCAGCCCCAGCATTTT.

This clonotype was detected many times. The V and J genes are TRBV19 and TRBJ1-5; no clear D. The ends were cut back, 5 bases at V and 4 bases at J, with 6 bases in the middle. Germline CDR1 LNHDA, CDR2 SQIVND (reference sequence). This CDR3 comprises 12 residues. Written as DNA, the CDR3 is TGTGCCAGTAGTCCCCGAAATCAGCCCCAGCATTTT. Translating gives CASSPRNQPQHF.

The chain combines TRBV24-1 with TRBJ1-6; D is perhaps TRBD1 (5 bases). CDR1 is KGHDR and CDR2 is SFDVKD in the germline V gene. Trimming removed 4 bases at V and 8 bases at J, with 11 bases between. CDR3 size: 14 residues. This chain's CDR3 is CATSDRDPYSPLHF. The CDR3 DNA sequence: TGTGCCACCAGTGACAGGGATCCTTATTCACCCCTCCACTTT.

This clonotype showed up just a few times. V gene TRBV19 combines with J gene TRBJ2-7; no reliable D call. Germline values: CDR1 LNHDA, CDR2 SQIVND (reference sequence). The CDR3 length is 13 residues. Trimming took off 10 bases at V and 1 base at J, with 14 bases between the two ends. CDR3 amino acids: CATATGRSYEQYF. CDR3 coding DNA: TGTGCCACTGCAACGGGCAGATCCTACGAGCAGTACTTC.

This clonotype was counted a few times. The chain employs TRBV12-3 or TRBV12-4 and TRBJ2-3; 11 bases match TRBD2. The trim removed 6 bases at V and 2 bases at J, leaving 1 base unmatched. This CDR3 comprises 14 residues. CDR3 loop: CASRTSGITDTQYF. CDR3 bases: TGTGCCAGCAGGACTAGCGGGATCACAGATACGCAGTATTTT.

The rearrangement links TRBV12-3 or TRBV12-4 to TRBJ2-1; 8 bases match TRBD2. The CDR3 is made up of 15 amino acids. J was trimmed by 6 bases and V by 7 bases; bases with no gene match: 11. CDR3 region: CASTSLAGPFNEQFF. The CDR3 DNA reads as TGTGCCAGCACCTCCCTAGCGGGTCCTTTCAATGAGCAGTTCTTC.

The chain recombines TRBV2 with TRBJ2-5; TRBD1 agrees at 7 bases. CDR3 length: 14 residues. In germline, CDR1 is SNHLY, CDR2 FYNNEI. V gave up 3 bases and J gave up 5 bases; unmatched junction bases: 6. The CDR3 is CASSDDRAGETQYF. CDR3 nucleotide sequence: TGTGCCAGCAGTGATGACAGGGCTGGGGAGACCCAGTACTTC.

This chain links TRBV5-4 with TRBJ1-2; TRBD1 might be the D (5 bases). V lost 0 bases and J 8 bases, leaving 17 bases between the germline ends. This CDR3 region has 15 residues. Per germline, CDR1 SGHNT and CDR2 YYREEE (reference sequence). This CDR3 reads CASSLGGQGAIGYTF. CDR3 nucleotide sequence: TGTGCCAGCAGCTTGGGTGGGCAGGGCGCGATCGGCTACACCTTC.

This rearrangement joins TRBV5-4 to TRBJ1-2; no clear D gene. V lost 1 base and J 3 bases, leaving 7 bases between the germline ends. The germline V gene encodes CDR1 SGHNT and CDR2 YYREEE (reference sequence). The CDR3 extends over 13 amino acids. CDR3 in DNA: TGTGCCAGCAGCTTGAAGCGTGACTATGGCTACACCTTC. Its protein product is CASSLKRDYGYTF. Supplemented by reference TRBV5-4 and TRBJ1-2, the full variable domain reads ETGVTQSPTHLIKTRGQQVTLRCSSQSGHNTVSWYQQALGQGPQFIFQYYREEENGRGNFPPRFSGLQFPNYSSELNVNALELDDSALYLCASSLKRDYGYTFGSGTRLTVV.

This sequence joins TRBV27 and TRBJ2-2; maybe TRBD2 (5 bases). The V gene lost 6 bases and the J gene lost 5 bases, with 16 bases spanning the gap. Germline CDR1 is MNHEY and CDR2 is SMNVEV (reference sequence). This CDR3 has 15 residues. The CDR3 sequence: CASSLTPEVTGELFF. Here the CDR3 DNA reads TGTGCCAGCAGCCTCACCCCGGAGGTTACCGGGGAGCTGTTTTTT.

V and J are TRBV29-1 and TRBJ1-1; D is uncertain. Germline V lookup: CDR1 SQVTM, CDR2 ANQGSEA. The length of the CDR3 is 12 residues. V was shortened by 4 bases and J by 5 bases, with 11 bases between the two germline ends. The CDR3 bases are TGCAGCGTTGTTTCAGTTGGGACTGAAGCTTTCTTT. It codes for CSVVSVGTEAFF.

This clonotype appeared a few times. This rearrangement joins TRBV29-1 to TRBJ2-7; no clear D gene. The ends were cut back, 5 bases at V and 3 bases at J, with 14 bases in the middle. The CDR3 loop spans 13 amino acids. From germline, CDR1 is SQVTM and CDR2 ANQGSEA. The CDR3 protein is CSVLDGVHYEQYF. CDR3 nucleotides: TGCAGCGTTCTAGACGGTGTGCACTACGAGCAGTACTTC.

In the case of this clonotype: One base away lies a much larger clone, so this may be a sequencing read error. The CDR3 end shows no conserved phenylalanine or tryptophan, and so a read error is likely. The chain uses TRBV7-3 and TRBJ2-2, with unresolved D. Germline V lookup: CDR1 SGHTA, CDR2 FQGTGA. V gave up 1 base and J gave up 1 base, with 13 bases separating them. This CDR3 region has 17 residues. The CDR3 DNA reads as TGTGCCAGCAGCTTAAAGCCGGGTCCTAGGAACACCGGGGAGCTGTTTTCT. Its protein is CASSLKPGPRNTGELFS.

This clonotype has only a few counts. V is TRBV5-5 and J is TRBJ2-7; 7 bases line up with TRBD1. The CDR3 sequence is 14 residues long. With 0 bases clipped from V and 2 bases from J, the junction kept 2 bases outside the gene matches. Germline CDR1 SGHKS, CDR2 YYEKEE (reference sequence). The CDR3 bases are TGTGCCAGCAGCTTGGTACAGGGGACCTACGAGCAGTACTTC. Encoded protein: CASSLVQGTYEQYF.